This TCR beta chain was captured by sequencing in a study of shared clonotypes between healthy human individuals. Study-wide background: Each donor had three CD4 naive, three CD4 memory, two CD8 naive and one CD8 memory plate. Study-level points and caveats: What naive subsets generally showed was a larger estimated richness than memory subsets showed.

The V end lost 0 bases, the J end lost 4 bases, and 7 bases lay between the germline ends. The CDR3 runs to 14 residues. CDR1 is MNHEY and CDR2 is SVGAGI in the germline V gene. Repertoires were generated with immunoSEQ multiplex PCR, while TCRdb's copy carries only in-frame clones and drops some. The sample has about 1.9 million clones, approximately 92% seen once. Naive CD8 cells lacked CD45RO, underwent positive selection for CCR7 and left out terminally differentiated effector memory CD45RA+ cells. Comment on this clone: Its target is not known. Additional DNA sequences in this sample encode the identical CDR3.

Sample: naive CD8+ T cells from PBMCs. The chain recombines TRBV6-5 with TRBJ2-1, with no clear D. The sequence was collected from a man aged 18-30 years in good health. Some clones in this sample may be carry-over from other donors' samples. In DNA, the CDR3 is TGTGCCAGCAGTTACTCGGGCCCTTACAATGAGCAGTTCTTC. This translates into CASSYSGPYNEQFF.